These T cell receptor beta chains were read from a single sample in a study of OX40 agonist ivuxolimab in advanced cancers. Some clones are missing from TCRdb's copy, which holds only in-frame ones; the method was immunoSEQ multiplex PCR. The table lists approximately 65,000 clones, over 85% of them singletons, with more than 1% in the top ten. Sequenced here: CD4+ or CD8+ T cells sorted from blood, sampled in a trial of the OX40 agonist ivuxolimab. These receptors originate from an adult with an advanced solid tumor such as melanoma, head and neck, liver or kidney cancer. Both conserved end residues are part of each CDR3.

cdr3_length	v_call	j_call	cdr3_aa
16	TRBV10-3	TRBJ2-7	CAISGGRQGLVYEQYF
14	TRBV4-2	TRBJ2-5	CASSRDRRQETQYF
14	TRBV12-5	TRBJ1-4	CASGLGEGREKLFF
12	TRBV6-5	TRBJ1-1	CASNPPGQVAFF
14	TRBV5-5	TRBJ1-3	CASSSGQLGNTIYF
17	TRBV4-1	TRBJ2-1	CASSRDTSASSYNEQFF
15	TRBV7-2	TRBJ2-7	CASSLGAGATYEQYF
15	TRBV19	TRBJ2-7	CASSPAPGKSYEQYF
15	TRBV6-5	TRBJ1-5	CASSYSIQGNQPQHF
12	TRBV10-3	TRBJ1-4	CAGRRAEEKLFF
14	TRBV6-1	TRBJ2-7	CASSGPTGPYEQYF
14	TRBV5-1	TRBJ1-2	CASSNTGFPYGYTF
14	TRBV5-1	TRBJ2-5	CASSVQGSEETQYF
15	TRBV6-4	TRBJ2-7	CASSDQERVCGEQYF
17	TRBV5-4	TRBJ2-5	CASSLEGSGGAGKTQYF
17	TRBV5-4	TRBJ1-2	CASSLGHNRGSNYGYTF
15	TRBV6-5	TRBJ2-7	CASSYGRGPSYEQYF
17	TRBV5-1	TRBJ1-4	CASSLGIQSSANEKLFF
14	TRBV6-5	TRBJ2-7	CASRRDRGSSEQYF
13	TRBV7-9	TRBJ1-1	CASSLQGTGEAFF
12	TRBV29-1	TRBJ2-7	CSTRQGTGEQYF
15	TRBV7-9	TRBJ2-2	CASSPMAGNTGELFF
14	TRBV14	TRBJ1-2	CASSQDRTGYGYTF
15	TRBV5-4	TRBJ2-3	CASSPSGGSTDTQYF
13	TRBV18	TRBJ2-4	CASSRPGENIQYF
17	TRBV5-5	TRBJ2-2	CASSPRTGGRDTGELFF
15	TRBV4-1	TRBJ1-2	CASSQDWGQGFGYTF
19	TRBV30	TRBJ1-2	CAWSVELSLGDTPNYGYTF
16	TRBV5-1	TRBJ2-3	CASSLLGGAVTDTQYF